This T cell receptor (beta chain) was profiled in a study of neurological immune-mediated disorders. Ten or more counts support this clonotype. TCRdb processed the 5' RACE reads anew with MiXCR; each CDR3 protein has one entry. The sample shows some 77,000 distinct CDR3 sequences, roughly 9.5% of them seen only once. The V gene's germline CDR1 is SGHTA and CDR2 FQGNSA. The CDR3 covers 16 residues. J was trimmed by 7 bases and V by 4 bases; bases with no gene match: 8. The rearrangement links TRBV7-2 to TRBJ2-7; 15 positions agree with TRBD2. Sequences were obtained from PBMCs. The sequence was collected from a man between 45 and 60 years old in good health. CDR3 coding DNA: TGTGCCAGCAGCTCGTCCGTGGGACTAGCGGGAGGTGAGCAGTACTTC. Translation: CASSSSVGLAGGEQYF.